The 20 T cell receptor beta chains below all came from one sample that was sequenced in a study of cytotoxic CD8 clonotypes in ibrutinib-treated CLL. TCRdb's copy holds only in-frame clones and misses some; the assay was immunoSEQ multiplex PCR. The table has under 200,000 clones, approximately 80% seen once; the top ten hold over 2%. Sequences were derived from PBMCs, sampled after 12 months of ibrutinib treatment. These receptors were collected from a human donor with chronic lymphocytic leukemia.

The chain carries TRBV2 and TRBJ2-7, with TRBD1 matching over 9 bases. There are 15 residues in the CDR3. Per germline, CDR1 SNHLY and CDR2 FYNNEI. J lost 4 bases, V lost 4 bases, and 8 bases had no gene match. Here the CDR3 reads CASSGRLTGGYEQYF. The CDR3 nucleotides read TGTGCCAGCAGTGGTCGTCTGACAGGGGGTTACGAGCAGTACTTC.

The V call is TRBV5-4, the J call TRBJ2-3, with 10 bases identical to TRBD2. The germline V gene encodes CDR1 SGHNT and CDR2 YYREEE (reference sequence). V shed 4 bases, J shed 6 bases, and the junction held 8 bases outside the gene matches. The CDR3 spans 15 residues. CDR3 region: CASSRGAAGGDTQYF. DNA for the CDR3: TGTGCCAGCAGCCGGGGAGCAGCGGGGGGGGATACGCAGTATTTT.

This chain's CDR3 is CASSRRQVEGTNEKLFF. The CDR3 DNA reads as TGTGCCAGCAGCAGAAGACAGGTAGAGGGGACTAATGAAAAACTGTTTTTT. The gene calls are TRBV9 and TRBJ1-4; tentative D call: TRBD1 (6 bases). The germline gives CDR1 SGDLS, CDR2 YYNGEE. Trimming stripped 4 bases from V and 2 bases from J, with 18 bases between. This CDR3 has 17 amino acids.

The chain combines TRBV28 with TRBJ1-2; D is undetermined. Per germline, CDR1 MDHEN and CDR2 SYDVKM. The CDR3 runs 14 residues. The V gene lost 6 bases and the J gene lost 6 bases, with 17 bases spanning the gap. CDR3 region: CASSLSSGGHGYTF. CDR3 nucleotide sequence: TGTGCCAGCAGCTTAAGTTCTGGTGGCCATGGCTACACCTTC.

In its sample, this clone was seen a few times. The CDR3 DNA reads TGTGCCAGCAGTTCCCCCCCGGGACAAAGGAACACTGAAGCTTTCTTT. This translates into CASSSPPGQRNTEAFF. This sequence joins TRBV27 and TRBJ1-1; possibly TRBD1 for D (6 bases). The CDR3 has 16 residues. The ends were cut back, 4 bases at V and 1 base at J, with 16 bases in the middle. Germline V CDR1 and CDR2: MNHEY, SMNVEV (reference sequence).

The CDR3 nucleotides read TGTGCCAGCTCACCCCCCCCCAGGGCAGATACGCAGTATTTT. Its translation: CASSPPPRADTQYF. The rearrangement uses TRBV18 and TRBJ2-3; a possible D gene is TRBD1 (5 bases). CDR1 KGHSH and CDR2 LQKENI come from the germline V gene. Trimming removed 3 bases from V and 4 bases from J, with 11 bases in between. The CDR3 is made up of 14 amino acids. The full variable domain, with the rest looked up from reference TRBV18 and TRBJ2-3, is NAGVMQNPRHLVRRRGQEARLRCSPMKGHSHVYWYRQLPEEGLKFMVYLQKENIIDESGMPKERFSAEFPKEGPSILRIQQVVRGDSAAYFCASSPPPRADTQYFGPGTRLTVL.

In this sample, this clone turned up once. The chain employs TRBV28 and TRBJ2-7, with TRBD2 as a possible D gene (6 bases). This CDR3 has 17 residues. The V end was cut by 7 bases, the J end by 0 bases, with 22 bases between. Germline loops: CDR1 MDHEN, CDR2 SYDVKM. The CDR3 sequence: CASTPGVGEVLSYEQYF. CDR3 nucleotides: TGTGCCAGCACCCCCGGGGTAGGGGAGGTCCTCTCCTACGAGCAGTACTTC.

This clone came up a few times. CDR3 nucleotide sequence: TGTGCCAGCTCACCTTCGACAGGGGTAGACTATGGCTACACCTTC. Its protein product is CASSPSTGVDYGYTF. This chain uses TRBV18 with TRBJ1-2, with TRBD1 matching over 8 bases. Per the germline V gene, CDR1 is KGHSH and CDR2 is LQKENI. The CDR3 spans 15 residues. J was trimmed by 3 bases and V by 3 bases; bases with no gene match: 6.

The rearrangement links TRBV29-1 to TRBJ1-1, with D tentatively TRBD1 (5 bases). The V and J ends lost 7 bases and 1 base respectively, with 16 bases between them. CDR1 is SQVTM and CDR2 is ANQGSEA in the germline V gene. There are 14 residues in the CDR3. The CDR3: CSADSGVRNTEAFF. For the CDR3, the DNA is TGCAGCGCCGACTCGGGGGTGAGGAACACTGAAGCTTTCTTT.

This clone was seen once. The chain combines TRBV5-1 with TRBJ2-1; 7 nucleotides match TRBD1. The CDR3 consists of 15 residues. Germline values: CDR1 SGHRS, CDR2 YFSETQ. With 4 bases clipped from V and 8 bases from J, the junction kept 12 bases outside the gene matches. In nucleotides, the CDR3 is TGCGCCAGCAGCCCCCTCGGGACAGTTGGGGATGAGCAGTTCTTC. This translates into CASSPLGTVGDEQFF.

The V gene is TRBV5-4, the J gene TRBJ2-7, with 10 bases that match TRBD2. From germline, CDR1 is SGHNT and CDR2 YYREEE (reference sequence). J gave up 2 bases and V 4 bases, and 12 bases lay outside the gene matches. The length of the CDR3 is 17 residues. Written as DNA, the CDR3 is TGTGCCAGCAGCGCGGGGGCTAGCGGGAGATTCACCTACGAGCAGTACTTC. Amino acid sequence: CASSAGASGRFTYEQYF.

V is TRBV7-8 and J is TRBJ1-2, with D hard to call. In germline, CDR1 is SGHVS, CDR2 FQNEAQ. The CDR3 spans 15 residues. V was cut by 0 bases and J by 4 bases, with 12 bases left in between. CDR3 DNA: TGTGCCAGCAGCTTAGCGCTTACGGCGGGCTATGGCTACACCTTC. Its protein is CASSLALTAGYGYTF.

The V call is TRBV25-1, the J call TRBJ1-4; no reliable D call. CDR3 length equals 14 residues. The V gene's germline CDR1 is MGHDK and CDR2 SYGVNS. The germline V and J ends were trimmed by 4 bases and 8 bases, with 14 bases remaining between them. As DNA, the CDR3 is TGTGCCAGCAGTGGGGAGGGCCTTGGGGAAAAACTGTTTTTT. Residues: CASSGEGLGEKLFF. Looking up the rest from reference TRBV25-1 and TRBJ1-4 gives the full variable domain: EADIYQTPRYLVIGTGKKITLECSQTMGHDKMYWYQQDPGMELHLIHYSYGVNSTEKGDLSSESTVSRIRTEHFPLTLESARPSHTSQYLCASSGEGLGEKLFFGSGTQLSVL.

This clone was recorded only once. The genes are TRBV4-3 and TRBJ2-4, with D hard to call. The ends were cut back, 1 base at V and 9 bases at J, with 10 bases in the middle. This CDR3 is built from 13 residues. The germline gives CDR1 LGHNA, CDR2 YSLEER. Here the CDR3 reads CASSQGGEPIQYF. CDR3 DNA: TGCGCCAGCAGCCAAGGCGGTGAACCCATTCAGTACTTC.

The chain carries TRBV6-5 and TRBJ2-3; TRBD2 might be the D (6 bases). Between the trimmed V and J ends, which lost 6 bases and 3 bases, there was a span of 16 bases. Germline-derived CDR1 and CDR2 are MNHEY and SVGAGI. The CDR3 covers 15 residues. CDR3 protein: CASRSGLWGTDTQYF. The CDR3, as DNA: TGTGCCAGCAGATCGGGACTTTGGGGAACAGATACGCAGTATTTT.

The chain links TRBV28 to TRBJ2-3, with TRBD1 matching over 9 bases. Trimming removed 10 bases from V and 2 bases from J; junction bases left unmatched: 7. The CDR3 is 14 residues long. Germline loops: CDR1 MDHEN, CDR2 SYDVKM. DNA for the CDR3: TGTGCCACCATGGACAGGGGCAACACAGATACGCAGTATTTT. It is translated as CATMDRGNTDTQYF.

This clone was observed a single time. The genes are TRBV23-1 and TRBJ2-1; 9 bases are shared with TRBD2. TRBV23-1 belongs to the ORF category, with a function that is uncertain. This CDR3 spans 14 amino acids. The ends lost 10 bases at V and 4 bases at J; junction bases unmatched: 8. CDR3: CAKLDSGSYNEQFF. CDR3 DNA sequence: TGCGCCAAGTTAGATAGCGGGAGTTACAATGAGCAGTTCTTC.

The chain recombines TRBV6-5 with TRBJ2-2; D unresolved. Germline V gene data show CDR1 as MNHEY and CDR2 as SVGAGI. Trimming took off 7 bases at V and 4 bases at J, with 13 bases between the two ends. The CDR3 totals 14 residues. The DNA of the CDR3 is TGTGCCAGCACCCATTTGGGCCGCACCGGGGAGCTGTTTTTT. Translating it yields CASTHLGRTGELFF.

This clone was detected a few times. The chain combines TRBV7-3 with TRBJ2-5; D perhaps matches TRBD1 (6 bases). The CDR3 covers 13 residues. Germline V gene data show CDR1 as SGHTA and CDR2 as FQGTGA. Trimming stripped 6 bases from V and 7 bases from J, with 15 bases between. This CDR3 reads CASRDRQSGTQYF. The CDR3 nucleotides are TGTGCCAGCAGGGACAGACAGAGTGGGACCCAGTACTTC.

V gene TRBV5-4 combines with J gene TRBJ1-6; D is uncertain. Germline V gene sequence: CDR1 SGHNT, CDR2 YYREEE (reference sequence). CDR3 length: 14 amino acids. Between the trimmed V and J ends, which lost 0 bases and 6 bases, there was a span of 7 bases. In DNA form, the CDR3 reads TGTGCCAGCAGCTTGGACAGCCCTAATTCACCCCTCCACTTT. Translated, it gives CASSLDSPNSPLHF.